This T cell receptor beta chain was recovered during a study of shared clonotypes between healthy human individuals. Study context: Researchers assigned three CD4 naive, three CD4 memory, two CD8 naive and one CD8 memory plate to each donor. Broader study findings: Naive subsets generally exceeded memory subsets in estimated richness.

Some clones are missing from TCRdb's copy, which holds only in-frame ones; the method was immunoSEQ multiplex PCR. The sample records about 2.1 million clones, roughly 95% being singletons. With regard to this clone: Its specificity is not known.

The naive CD8 population came from CD45RO-negative cells selected for CCR7, without terminally differentiated effector memory CD45RA+ cells. V was pared by 1 base and J by 4 bases, with 5 bases between. CDR1 is SEHNR and CDR2 is FQNEAQ in the germline V gene (reference sequence). This CDR3 region has 12 residues. The rearrangement links TRBV7-9 to TRBJ2-7; D is unresolved. This clonotype was obtained from a man aged 18 to 29 in good health. Some clones in this sample may be carry-over from other donors' samples. Material: naive CD8+ T cells from PBMCs. CDR3 nucleotides: TGTGCCAGCAGCTTAGTCCAGTACGAGCAGTACTTC. Protein product: CASSLVQYEQYF.